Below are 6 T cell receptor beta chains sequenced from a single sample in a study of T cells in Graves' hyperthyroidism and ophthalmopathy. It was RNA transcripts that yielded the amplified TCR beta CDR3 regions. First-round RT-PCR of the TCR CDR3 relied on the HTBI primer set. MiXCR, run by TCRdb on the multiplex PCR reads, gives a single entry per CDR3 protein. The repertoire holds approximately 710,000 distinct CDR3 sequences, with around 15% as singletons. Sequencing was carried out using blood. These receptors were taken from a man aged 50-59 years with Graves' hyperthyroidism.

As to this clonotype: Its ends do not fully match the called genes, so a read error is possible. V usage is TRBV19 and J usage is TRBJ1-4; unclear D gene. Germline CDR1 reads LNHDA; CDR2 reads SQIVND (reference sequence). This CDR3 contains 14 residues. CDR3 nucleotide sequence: TGTGCCAGTACCTCGCCCTACAAAAATGAAAAACTGCTTTTT. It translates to CASTSPYKNEKLLF.

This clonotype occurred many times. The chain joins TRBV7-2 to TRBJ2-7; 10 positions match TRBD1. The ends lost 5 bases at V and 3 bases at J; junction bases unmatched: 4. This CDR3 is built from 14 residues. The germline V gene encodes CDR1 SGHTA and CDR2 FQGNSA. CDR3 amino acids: CASSPTGGIYEQYF. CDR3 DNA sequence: TGTGCCAGCAGCCCGACAGGGGGCATCTACGAGCAGTACTTC.

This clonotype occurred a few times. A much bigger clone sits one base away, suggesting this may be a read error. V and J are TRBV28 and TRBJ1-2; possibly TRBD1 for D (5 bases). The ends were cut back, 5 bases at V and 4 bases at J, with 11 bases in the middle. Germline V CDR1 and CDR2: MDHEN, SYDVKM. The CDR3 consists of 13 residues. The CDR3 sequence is CASSPPTAYGYTF. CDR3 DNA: TGTGCCAGCAGTCCCCCGACAGCCTATGGCTACACCTTC.

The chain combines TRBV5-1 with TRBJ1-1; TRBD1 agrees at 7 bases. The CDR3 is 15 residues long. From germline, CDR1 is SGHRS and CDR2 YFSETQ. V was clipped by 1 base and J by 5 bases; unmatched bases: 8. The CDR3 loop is CASSLRTGEGTEAFF. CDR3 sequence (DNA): TGCGCCAGCAGCTTGAGGACAGGAGAAGGAACTGAAGCTTTCTTT.

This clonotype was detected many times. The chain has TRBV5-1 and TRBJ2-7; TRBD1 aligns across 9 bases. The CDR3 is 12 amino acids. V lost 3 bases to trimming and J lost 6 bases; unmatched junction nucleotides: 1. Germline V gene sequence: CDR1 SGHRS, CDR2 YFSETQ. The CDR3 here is CASSWDRVEQYF. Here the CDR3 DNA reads TGCGCCAGCAGCTGGGACAGGGTCGAGCAGTACTTC.

This CDR3 reads CASSQDPSGSSYEQYF. As DNA, the CDR3 is TGTGCCAGCAGCCAAGATCCTAGCGGGAGCTCCTACGAGCAGTACTTC. The rearrangement uses TRBV4-2 and TRBJ2-7; TRBD2 aligns across 10 bases. The CDR3 runs 16 residues. The V gene's germline CDR1 is LGHNA and CDR2 YNFKEQ. The junction had 2 bases not matched to a gene; V was cut back by 0 bases and J by 0 bases.